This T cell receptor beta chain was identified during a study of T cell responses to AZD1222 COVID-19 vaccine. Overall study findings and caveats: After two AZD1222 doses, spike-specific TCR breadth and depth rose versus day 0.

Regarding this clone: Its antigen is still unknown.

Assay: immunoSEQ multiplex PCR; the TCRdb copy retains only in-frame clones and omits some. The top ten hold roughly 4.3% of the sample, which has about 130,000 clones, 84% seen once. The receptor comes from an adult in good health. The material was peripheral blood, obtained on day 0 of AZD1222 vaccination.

The CDR3 reads CASSLVVQGAKNIQYF. The CDR3 DNA reads TGTGCCAGCAGTTTAGTTGTCCAAGGAGCCAAAAACATTCAGTACTTC. The J gene is TRBJ2-4, the V gene TRBV28; D is unresolved. This CDR3 is built from 16 residues. V was cut by 2 bases and J by 0 bases, with 11 bases left in between. Germline V CDR1 and CDR2: MDHEN, SYDVKM. The full variable domain, completed using reference TRBV28 and TRBJ2-4, is DVKVTQSSRYLVKRTGEKVFLECVQDMDHENMFWYRQDPGLGLRLIYFSYDVKMKEKGDIPEGYSVSREKKERFSLILESASTNQTSMYLCASSLVVQGAKNIQYFGAGTRLSVL.